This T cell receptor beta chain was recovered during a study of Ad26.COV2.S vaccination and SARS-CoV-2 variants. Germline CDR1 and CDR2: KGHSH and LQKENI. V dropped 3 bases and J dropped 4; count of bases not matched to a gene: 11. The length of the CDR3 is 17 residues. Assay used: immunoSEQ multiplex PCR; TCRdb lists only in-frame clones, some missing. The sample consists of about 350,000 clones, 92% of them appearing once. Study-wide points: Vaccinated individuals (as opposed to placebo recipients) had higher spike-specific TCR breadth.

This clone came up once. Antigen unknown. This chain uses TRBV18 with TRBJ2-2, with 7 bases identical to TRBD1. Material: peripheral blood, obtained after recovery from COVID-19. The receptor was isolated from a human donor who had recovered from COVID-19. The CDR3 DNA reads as TGTGCCAGCTCACCGTTTCAGGGGGATCAAGGCACCGGGGAGCTGTTTTTT. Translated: CASSPFQGDQGTGELFF.